This T cell receptor (beta chain) was profiled in a study of cytomegalovirus exposure and HLA in healthy donors. Notes on the study in general: Despite most TCR sequences being rare, some public TCRs occurred in many donors. A later analysis reportedly identified an Asian-associated ancestry cluster as carrying fewer N-insertions than the approximately 670-donor mean. More clonal expansion characterized HLA-associated TCR beta chains than equally common others in a later analysis. The authors later linked a missense DCLRE1C variant to TCR beta V- and J-gene trimming.

The PCR had 60 Vbeta and 13 Jbeta primers. TCRdb's copy holds only in-frame clones and misses some; the assay was immunoSEQ multiplex PCR. The sample yields around 97,000 clones, around three quarters seen once. In the case of this clone: The antigen is not known.

The CDR3 is made up of 14 amino acids. CDR1 SGHNT and CDR2 YENEEA come from the germline V gene. Trimming at V came to 5 bases and at J to 9 bases, leaving 9 bases not matched to a gene. Sequencing input: PBMCs. This sequence joins TRBV11-3 and TRBJ2-1; the match to TRBD1 covers 8 bases. The sequence came from a woman between 18 and 29 years old in good health and CMV-seropositive. CDR3 in amino acids: CASSRNNRGSEQFF. The CDR3 DNA reads as TGTGCCAGCAGCCGAAACAACAGGGGGAGTGAGCAGTTCTTC.